This record concerns one TCR beta chain sequence. Only in-frame clones appear in the TCRdb table, and some are missing; sequencing was by immunoSEQ multiplex PCR. The sample shows about 45,000 clones, 85% to 95% of them seen only once. This sample stems from a study of blood T cell repertoires in COVID-19. In the study overall: The study drew acute and convalescent COVID-19 samples from the United States, Italy and Spain.

Sequenced: peripheral blood. The receptor was isolated from a human donor in a cohort sampled during active COVID-19.

The DNA of the CDR3 is TGTGCCAGCACCCAAAGCGGGTTGGGACAGGGGGCCCACCCCTTCTATGGCTACACCTTC. This encodes CASTQSGLGQGAHPFYGYTF. J is TRBJ1-2 and V is TRBV2, with 12 bases that match TRBD1. CDR1 SNHLY and CDR2 FYNNEI come from the germline V gene. V trimming: 7 bases; J trimming: 4 bases; junction bases outside the gene matches: 22. The CDR3 is 20 amino acids.